This entry describes one TCR beta chain. Repertoires were generated with immunoSEQ multiplex PCR, while TCRdb's copy carries only in-frame clones and drops some. Here the sample spans roughly 150,000 clones, approximately 91% being singletons. The sample is drawn from a study of blood T cell repertoires in COVID-19. J gave up 5 bases and V 6 bases, and 2 bases lay outside the gene matches. The CDR3 contains 12 residues. Germline CDR1 reads MDHEN; CDR2 reads SYDVKM. The chain joins TRBV28 to TRBJ2-7; 9 bases line up with TRBD2. The clonotype was recovered from a man younger than 35 with COVID-19, enrolled during active disease. Sequencing was done on a sample of peripheral blood. The CDR3 sequence: CASSSGGNEQYF. The CDR3 bases are TGTGCCAGCAGCAGCGGGGGGAACGAGCAGTACTTC.